A selection of T cell receptor beta chains follows, all from one sample in a study of CD8 T cells in ankylosing spondylitis. Via MiXCR, TCRdb re-called the 5' RACE reads, giving one row per CDR3 protein. The data contain around 770,000 distinct CDR3 sequences, roughly 20% of them singletons. Material: blood, either unsorted or a sorted T cell fraction (not recorded which). These TCRs come from a male donor with ankylosing spondylitis. CDR3s include the opening cysteine and the closing phenylalanine or tryptophan. A D gene is named only where the DNA matches it firmly. Where a row states a size, it is once, few, many or the class of an expanded clone; other rows omit it.

>TRBV5-1|few|TRBJ2-3|TRBD2|16
TGCGCCAGCAGCTTGAATGGGGCGGGAGTCGCAGATACGCAGTATTTT
CASSLNGAGVADTQYF
>TRBV10-3|few|TRBJ2-7|TRBD2|13
TGTGCCATCTCCGGGACTAGCGGGTACGAGCAGTACTTC
CAISGTSGYEQYF
>TRBV7-2|NA|TRBJ2-3|NA|12
TGTGCCAGCAGCCCACCCCCGGATACGCAGTATTTT
CASSPPPDTQYF
>TRBV6-1|few|TRBJ1-1|NA|14
TGTGCCAGCACCGGGAGCATAATGAACACTGAAGCTTTCTTT
CASTGSIMNTEAFF
>TRBV20-1|few|TRBJ1-1|NA|14
TGCAGTGCTAGAGGGCCAGGGGAGGACACTGAAGCTTTCTTT
CSARGPGEDTEAFF
>TRBV24-1|few|TRBJ2-5|NA|18
TGTGCCACCAGTGATAGGTCTGGGTACAGGGTACCCCAAGAGACCCAGTACTTC
CATSDRSGYRVPQETQYF
>TRBV11-2|NA|TRBJ2-7|NA|13
TGTGCCAGCAGCTCAGGAAGGGACTTCGAGCAGTACTTC
CASSSGRDFEQYF
>TRBV20-1|few|TRBJ2-3|TRBD2|16
TGCAGTGCTAGCCCTACTCAGGCGGGGGGCACAGATACGCAGTATTTT
CSASPTQAGGTDTQYF
>TRBV5-1|many|TRBJ2-1|NA|14
TGCGCCAGCAGCTCGAGGACAGACTACAATGAGCAGTTCTTC
CASSSRTDYNEQFF
>TRBV27|NA|TRBJ2-7|TRBD2|18
TGTGCCAGCAGTTTATACACTAGCGGGACTAAGAGGGAGGACGAGCAGTACTTC
CASSLYTSGTKREDEQYF
>TRBV12-3/TRBV12-4|few|TRBJ2-3|TRBD1|16
TGTGCCAGCAGTTCCCCCGGGACAGGGGTGGAAGATACGCAGTATTTT
CASSSPGTGVEDTQYF
>TRBV11-1|once|TRBJ2-2|NA|20
TGTGCCAGCAGCTTAAGTTCTTCCGGGACGTCAGGAAGTTACACCGGGGAGCTGTTTTTT
CASSLSSSGTSGSYTGELFF
>TRBV20-1|few|TRBJ1-5|TRBD1|15
TGCAGTGCTAGCGGGCAGGGGGTTGGGAATCAGCCCCAGCATTTT
CSASGQGVGNQPQHF
>TRBV12-3/TRBV12-4|many|TRBJ2-6|NA|14
TGTGCCAGCAGTTTTGGGGGTGGGGCCAACGTCCTGACTTTC
CASSFGGGANVLTF
>TRBV14|NA|TRBJ2-3|NA|14
TGTGCCAGCAGCCGGGTCGGCTACACAGATACGCAGTATTTT
CASSRVGYTDTQYF
>TRBV5-1|few|TRBJ1-6|NA|15
TGCGCCAGCAGCTTGGCCGGACAAAATAATTCACCCCTCCACTTT
CASSLAGQNNSPLHF
>TRBV5-1|NA|TRBJ2-2|TRBD1|13
TGCGCCAGCGCGACAGGGAGAACCGGGGAGCTGTTTTTT
CASATGRTGELFF
>TRBV20-1|few|TRBJ2-1|NA|16
TGCAGTGCTAGAATTGGGGCGGGAAGCTCCTACAATGAGCAGTTCTTC
CSARIGAGSSYNEQFF
>TRBV18|NA|TRBJ2-3|NA|14
TGTGCCAGCTCACGGCTCGAAACACAGGATACGCAGTATTTT
CASSRLETQDTQYF
>TRBV6-2/TRBV6-3|few|TRBJ2-2|TRBD2|17
TGTGCCAGCAGTTACGCGGCGGGAGCAACGTCAACCGGGGAGCTGTTTTTT
CASSYAAGATSTGELFF
>TRBV6-1|few|TRBJ1-1|TRBD1|16
TGTGCCAGCAAACTGGACAGGGCAAGCCGGAACACTGAAGCTTTCTTT
CASKLDRASRNTEAFF
>TRBV4-2|NA|TRBJ2-3|NA|13
TGTGCCAGCAGCCAAGAGCGCGCGAATACGCAGTATTTT
CASSQERANTQYF
>TRBV11-1|NA|TRBJ1-2|TRBD1|16
TGTGCCAGCAGCCCGAGCCGGGACAGGGGGCCGAATGGCTACACCTTC
CASSPSRDRGPNGYTF
>TRBV5-1|NA|TRBJ2-4|TRBD2|13
TGCGCCAGCAGAGCGGGGGGCTCAGACATTCAGTACTTC
CASRAGGSDIQYF
>TRBV4-2|few|TRBJ2-2|TRBD2|20
TGTGCCAGCAGCCAAGATCTGATTATAGCGGGGGGAACGAACACCGGGGAGCTGTTTTTT
CASSQDLIIAGGTNTGELFF
>TRBV7-9|once|TRBJ2-3|NA|15
TGTGCCAGCAGCTTTAGAACGGCCGACGCAGATACGCAGTATTTT
CASSFRTADADTQYF
>TRBV3-1|NA|TRBJ1-2|NA|16
TGTGCCAGCAGCCAAGCGGCATTGACTGATAACTATGGCTACACCTTC
CASSQAALTDNYGYTF
>TRBV2|few|TRBJ2-1|NA|17
TGTGCCAGCACTCAGGCCATGGGGGGGCCTAGCTACAATGAGCAGTTCTTC
CASTQAMGGPSYNEQFF
>TRBV6-1|NA|TRBJ2-2|NA|15
TGTGCCAGCTACACTAGCCGCGCGAACACCGGGGAGCTGTTTTTT
CASYTSRANTGELFF
>TRBV27|few|TRBJ2-2|NA|14
TGTGCCAGCAGCCCCGGCAGGGCCACCGGGGAGCTGTTTTTT
CASSPGRATGELFF
>TRBV5-1|many|TRBJ2-7|NA|14
TGCGCCAGCAGCTTAGGGCAGCCAGCCTACGAGCAGTACTTC
CASSLGQPAYEQYF
>TRBV7-3|many|TRBJ2-1|NA|15
TGTGCCAGCAGCTTAAACGGGGGCTCCTACAATGAGCAGTTCTTC
CASSLNGGSYNEQFF
>TRBV6-5|many|TRBJ2-1|NA|16
TGTGCCAGCAGTTACATCAGCGTTAGCCCCTACAATGAGCAGTTCTTC
CASSYISVSPYNEQFF
>TRBV30|few|TRBJ1-2|NA|14
TGTGCCTGGAGTGTACCCGGGGGAGGCGGTGGCTACACCTTC
CAWSVPGGGGGYTF
>TRBV15|few|TRBJ2-7|TRBD2|16
TGTGCCACCAGCAGAGATAGCGGGAGCATCCCCTACGAGCAGTACTTC
CATSRDSGSIPYEQYF
>TRBV7-2|few|TRBJ2-5|TRBD2|16
TGTGCCAGCAGCGCGCTAGCGGGAGTGGGAGGAGAGACCCAGTACTTC
CASSALAGVGGETQYF
>TRBV10-3|few|TRBJ2-5|TRBD1|13
TGTGCCATCAGGACAGGGAAGTCGGAGACCCAGTACTTC
CAIRTGKSETQYF
>TRBV5-1|few|TRBJ1-5|NA|15
TGCGCCAGCAAAGAGGGACCGAAGAGCAATCAGCCCCAGCATTTT
CASKEGPKSNQPQHF
>TRBV3-1|few|TRBJ1-6|NA|14
TGTGCCAGCAGCCAGACCGACGGGAATTCACCCCTCCACTTT
CASSQTDGNSPLHF
>TRBV5-1|few|TRBJ2-2|NA|14
TGCGCCAGCGAAGGTAGCGGCAACACCGGGGAGCTGTTTTTT
CASEGSGNTGELFF
>TRBV3-1|many|TRBJ2-1|NA|13
TGTGCCAGCAGCCCCGGACTGCCTCGGGAGCAGTTCTTC
CASSPGLPREQFF
>TRBV5-1|few|TRBJ1-1|TRBD1|13
TGCGCCAGCAGCCCTACAACAGGGGCTGAAGCTTTCTTT
CASSPTTGAEAFF
>TRBV3-1|NA|TRBJ1-6|NA|17
TGTGCCAGCAGCCAAGATCTCCGAAGCTCCTATAATTCACCCCTCCACTTT
CASSQDLRSSYNSPLHF
>TRBV11-2|few|TRBJ1-1|NA|14
TGTGCCAGCAGCTTAGGTCAGGGGACGACTGAAGCTTTCTTT
CASSLGQGTTEAFF
>TRBV9|few|TRBJ1-1|NA|14
TGTGCCAGCAGCGCCGATGGGGTGAACACTGAAGCTTTCTTT
CASSADGVNTEAFF
>TRBV12-3/TRBV12-4|many|TRBJ2-7|TRBD2|14
TGTGCCAGCAGGGCTAGCGGGGGCACCTACGAGCAGTACTTC
CASRASGGTYEQYF